This TCR beta chain was sequenced in a study of T cell responses to AZD1222 COVID-19 vaccine. Assay: immunoSEQ multiplex PCR; the TCRdb copy retains only in-frame clones and omits some. The sample yields approximately 150,000 clones, over 90% seen once. The germline CDR1 and CDR2 sequences are MNHEY and SVGEGT. Trimming pared 0 bases from V and 5 bases from J, leaving 17 bases between. The CDR3 sequence is 17 residues long. The sample here was peripheral blood, taken on day 0 of AZD1222 vaccination. The gene calls are TRBV6-2 or TRBV6-3 and TRBJ1-5; D uncertain. This clonotype originated in an adult in good health. The CDR3 loop is CASSYSPLGSGYQPQHF. DNA of the CDR3: TGTGCCAGCAGTTACTCCCCACTAGGGAGTGGGTATCAGCCCCAGCATTTT.